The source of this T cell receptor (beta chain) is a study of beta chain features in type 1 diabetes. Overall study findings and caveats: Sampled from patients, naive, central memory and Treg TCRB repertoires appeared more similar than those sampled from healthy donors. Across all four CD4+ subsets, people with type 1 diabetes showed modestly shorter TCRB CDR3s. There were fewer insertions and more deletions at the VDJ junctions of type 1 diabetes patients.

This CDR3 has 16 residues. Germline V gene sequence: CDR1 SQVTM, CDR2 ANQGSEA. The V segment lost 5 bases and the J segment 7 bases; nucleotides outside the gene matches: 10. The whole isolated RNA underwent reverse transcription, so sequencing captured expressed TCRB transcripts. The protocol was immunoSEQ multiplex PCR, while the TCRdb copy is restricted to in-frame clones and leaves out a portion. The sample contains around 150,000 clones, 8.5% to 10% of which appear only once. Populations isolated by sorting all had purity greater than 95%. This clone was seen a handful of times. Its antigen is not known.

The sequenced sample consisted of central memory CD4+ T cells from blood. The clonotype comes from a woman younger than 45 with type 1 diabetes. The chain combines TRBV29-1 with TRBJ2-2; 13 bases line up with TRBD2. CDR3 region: CSVSQLAGGPGGELFF. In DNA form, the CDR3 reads TGCAGCGTTTCTCAACTAGCGGGAGGGCCAGGCGGGGAGCTGTTTTTT.